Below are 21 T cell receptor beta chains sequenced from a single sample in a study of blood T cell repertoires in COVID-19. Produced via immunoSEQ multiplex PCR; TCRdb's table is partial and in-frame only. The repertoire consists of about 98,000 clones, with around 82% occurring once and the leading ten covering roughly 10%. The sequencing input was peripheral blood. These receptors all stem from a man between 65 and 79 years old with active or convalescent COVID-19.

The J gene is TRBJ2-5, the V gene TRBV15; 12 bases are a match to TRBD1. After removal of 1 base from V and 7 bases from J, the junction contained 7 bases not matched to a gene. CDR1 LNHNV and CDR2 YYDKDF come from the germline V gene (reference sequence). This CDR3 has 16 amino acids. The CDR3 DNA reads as TGTGCCACCAGCAGAGGAGGGGACAGGGGGCAGGTGACCCAGTACTTC. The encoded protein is CATSRGGDRGQVTQYF.

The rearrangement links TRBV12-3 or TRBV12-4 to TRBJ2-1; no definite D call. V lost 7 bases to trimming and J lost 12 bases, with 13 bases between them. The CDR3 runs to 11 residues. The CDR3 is CASTSSVGQFF. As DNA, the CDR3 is TGTGCCAGCACCTCTTCTGTCGGGCAGTTCTTC.

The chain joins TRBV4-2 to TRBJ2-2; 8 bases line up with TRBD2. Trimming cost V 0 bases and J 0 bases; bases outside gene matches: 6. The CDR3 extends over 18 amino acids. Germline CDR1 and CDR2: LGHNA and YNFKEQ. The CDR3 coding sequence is TGTGCCAGCAGCCAAGATCCCCGCGGGGGGACGAACACCGGGGAGCTGTTTTTT. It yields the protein CASSQDPRGGTNTGELFF.

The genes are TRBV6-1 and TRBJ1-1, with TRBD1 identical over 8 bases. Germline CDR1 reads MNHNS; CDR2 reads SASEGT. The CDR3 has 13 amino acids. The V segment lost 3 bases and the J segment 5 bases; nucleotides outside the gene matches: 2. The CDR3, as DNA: TGTGCCAGCAGTGACAGGGGGCAAACTGAAGCTTTCTTT. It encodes CASSDRGQTEAFF.

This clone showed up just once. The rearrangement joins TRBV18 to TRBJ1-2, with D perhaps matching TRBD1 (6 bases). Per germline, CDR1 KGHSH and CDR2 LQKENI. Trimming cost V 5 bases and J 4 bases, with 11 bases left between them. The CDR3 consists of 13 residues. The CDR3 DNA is TGTGCCAGCTCAAGAACAGGGACCTATGGCTACACCTTC. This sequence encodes CASSRTGTYGYTF.

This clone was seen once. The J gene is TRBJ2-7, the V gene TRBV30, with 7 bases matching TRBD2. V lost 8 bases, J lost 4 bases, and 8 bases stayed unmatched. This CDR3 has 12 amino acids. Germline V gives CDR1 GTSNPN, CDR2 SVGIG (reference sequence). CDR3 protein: CARSGGGYEQYF. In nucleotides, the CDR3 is TGTGCCCGCTCTGGCGGGGGATACGAGCAGTACTTC. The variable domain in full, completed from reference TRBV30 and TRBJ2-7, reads SQTIHQWPATLVQPVGSPLSLECTVEGTSNPNLYWYRQAAGRGLQLLFYSVGIGQISSEVPQNLSASRPQDRQFILSSKKLLLSDSGFYLCARSGGGYEQYFGPGTRLTVT.

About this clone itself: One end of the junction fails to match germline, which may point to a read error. This CDR3 reads CASSVEAGELLF. In DNA, the CDR3 is TGTGCCAGCAGCGTGGAAGCCGGGGAGCTGCTTTTT. The rearrangement uses TRBV9 and TRBJ2-2; D is perhaps TRBD2 (5 bases). This CDR3 contains 12 residues. The germline V gene has CDR1 SGDLS and CDR2 YYNGEE.

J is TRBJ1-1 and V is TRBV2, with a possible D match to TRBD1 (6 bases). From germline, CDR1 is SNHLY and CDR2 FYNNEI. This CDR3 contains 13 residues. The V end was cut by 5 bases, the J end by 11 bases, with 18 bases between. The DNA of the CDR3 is TGTGCCAGCAGTCTCTCTTCAGGGGACCCTGCTTTCTTT. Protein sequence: CASSLSSGDPAFF.

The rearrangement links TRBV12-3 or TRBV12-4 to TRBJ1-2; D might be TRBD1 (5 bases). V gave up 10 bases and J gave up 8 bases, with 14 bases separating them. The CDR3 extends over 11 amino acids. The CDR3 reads CAIDSPRGYTF. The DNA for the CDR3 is TGTGCCATCGACAGCCCTCGGGGCTACACCTTC.

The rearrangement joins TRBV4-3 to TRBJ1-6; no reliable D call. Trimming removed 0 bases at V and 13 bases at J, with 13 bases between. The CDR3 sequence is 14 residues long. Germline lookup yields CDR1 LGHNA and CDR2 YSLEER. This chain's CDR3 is CASSQDHSGTPLHF. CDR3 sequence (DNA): TGCGCCAGCAGCCAAGACCACTCAGGAACGCCCCTCCACTTT.

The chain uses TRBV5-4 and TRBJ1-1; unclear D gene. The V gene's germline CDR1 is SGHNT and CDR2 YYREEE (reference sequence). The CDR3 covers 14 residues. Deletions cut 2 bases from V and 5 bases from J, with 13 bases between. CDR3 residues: CASSLAGRETEAFF. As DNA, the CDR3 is TGTGCCAGCAGCTTAGCGGGTCGGGAGACTGAAGCTTTCTTT.

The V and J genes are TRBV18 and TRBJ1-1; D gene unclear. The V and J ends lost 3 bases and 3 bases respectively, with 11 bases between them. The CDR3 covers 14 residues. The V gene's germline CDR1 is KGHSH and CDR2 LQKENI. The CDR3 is CASSPSFGDTEAFF. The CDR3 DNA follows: TGTGCCAGCTCACCCTCCTTCGGGGACACTGAAGCTTTCTTT.

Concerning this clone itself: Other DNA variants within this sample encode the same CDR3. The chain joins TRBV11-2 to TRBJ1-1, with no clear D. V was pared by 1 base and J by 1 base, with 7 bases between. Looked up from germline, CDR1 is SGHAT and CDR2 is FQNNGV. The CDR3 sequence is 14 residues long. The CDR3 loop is CASSLGAGNTEAFF. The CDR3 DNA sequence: TGTGCCAGCAGCTTAGGGGCAGGGAACACTGAAGCTTTCTTT. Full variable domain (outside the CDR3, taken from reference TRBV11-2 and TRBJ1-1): EAGVAQSPRYKIIEKRQSVAFWCNPISGHATLYWYQQILGQGPKLLIQFQNNGVVDDSQLPKDRFSAERLKGVDSTLKIQPAKLEDSAVYLCASSLGAGNTEAFFGQGTRLTVV.

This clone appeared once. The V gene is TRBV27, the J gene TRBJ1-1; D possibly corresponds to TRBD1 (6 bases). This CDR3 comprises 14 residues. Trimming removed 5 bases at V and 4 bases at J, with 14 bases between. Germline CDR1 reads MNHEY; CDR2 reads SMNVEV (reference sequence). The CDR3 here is CASSLLGGGTEAFF. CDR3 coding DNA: TGTGCCAGCAGTCTCCTTGGGGGCGGCACTGAAGCTTTCTTT.

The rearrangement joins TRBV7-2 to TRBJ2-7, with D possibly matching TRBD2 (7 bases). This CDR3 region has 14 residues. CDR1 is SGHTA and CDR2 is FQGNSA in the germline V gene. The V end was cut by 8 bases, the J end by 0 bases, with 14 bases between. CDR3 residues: CASCPRGLSYEQYF. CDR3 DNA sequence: TGTGCCAGCTGTCCGCGGGGGCTCTCCTACGAGCAGTACTTC.

CDR3 bases: TGTGCCGGGAGGACAGGGGTGTTCACTGAAGCTTTCTTT. The encoded protein is CAGRTGVFTEAFF. This chain uses TRBV6-5 with TRBJ1-1; 9 bases fit TRBD1. Trimming took 11 bases from V and 4 from J; bases not matched to a gene: 8. The CDR3 totals 13 residues. Germline V gives CDR1 MNHEY, CDR2 SVGAGI.

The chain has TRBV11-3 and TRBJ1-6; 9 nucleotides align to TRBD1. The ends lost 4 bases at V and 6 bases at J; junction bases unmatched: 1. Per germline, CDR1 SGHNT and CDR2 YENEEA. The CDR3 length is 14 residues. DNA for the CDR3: TGTGCCAGCAGCTGGACAGGGGTTAATTCACCCCTCCACTTT. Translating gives CASSWTGVNSPLHF.

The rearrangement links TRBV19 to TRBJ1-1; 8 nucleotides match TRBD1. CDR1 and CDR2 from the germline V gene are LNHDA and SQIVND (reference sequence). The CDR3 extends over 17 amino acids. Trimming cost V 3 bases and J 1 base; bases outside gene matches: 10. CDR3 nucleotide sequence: TGTGCCAGTAGTATTCTGCTCCGCGGACAGGGGAACACTGAAGCTTTCTTT. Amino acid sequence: CASSILLRGQGNTEAFF.

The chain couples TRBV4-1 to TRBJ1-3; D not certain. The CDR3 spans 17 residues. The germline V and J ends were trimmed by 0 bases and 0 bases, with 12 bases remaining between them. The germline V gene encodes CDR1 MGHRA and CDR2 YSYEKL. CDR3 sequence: CASSQEASRHSGNTIYF. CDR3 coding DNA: TGCGCCAGCAGCCAAGAGGCCTCCCGACACTCTGGAAACACCATATATTTT.

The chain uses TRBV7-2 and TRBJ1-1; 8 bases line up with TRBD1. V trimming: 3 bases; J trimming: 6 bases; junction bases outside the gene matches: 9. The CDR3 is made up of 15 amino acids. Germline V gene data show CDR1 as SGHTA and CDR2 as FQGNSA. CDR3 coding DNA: TGTGCCAGCAGCTTTCGGACAGGGAGAACCGCTGAAGCTTTCTTT. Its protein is CASSFRTGRTAEAFF.

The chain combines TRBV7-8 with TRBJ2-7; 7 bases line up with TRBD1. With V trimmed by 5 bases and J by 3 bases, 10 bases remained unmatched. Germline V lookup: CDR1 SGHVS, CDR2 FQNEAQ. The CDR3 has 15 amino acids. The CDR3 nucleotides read TGTGCCAGCAGCCTGAATAAACAGGGGTTCTACGAGCAGTACTTC. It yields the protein CASSLNKQGFYEQYF.